The 17 T cell receptor beta chains listed next were all sequenced from one sample in a study of T cell repertoires in cytomegalovirus infection. Each CDR3 protein is one row after TCRdb ran MiXCR on the reads. Of about 500,000 distinct CDR3 sequences in the sample, 30% to 40% were seen once. These TCRs' antigens remain unknown. Sequencing was performed on cultured PBMCs, taken from culture after CMV antigen stimulation. The source of these receptors is a human donor in good health (CMV status not recorded). Some clones in this sample may be carry-over from other donors' samples.

This clonotype showed up just a few times. This chain links TRBV11-2 with TRBJ2-1, with 10 bases that match TRBD2. Germline V CDR1 and CDR2: SGHAT, FQNNGV. The V and J ends lost 8 bases and 2 bases, in that order; junction bases with no gene match: 9. The CDR3 has 16 amino acids. The CDR3 region is CASLLSAGGAYNEQFF. Written as DNA, the CDR3 is TGTGCCAGCCTATTGTCAGCGGGAGGGGCCTACAATGAGCAGTTCTTC.

This clonotype was counted a few times. V and J are TRBV12-5 and TRBJ2-1, with a tentative D call TRBD1 (6 bases). The CDR3 covers 14 residues. V lost 1 base and J lost 8, with 12 bases in between. In germline, CDR1 is LGHNT, CDR2 FRNRAP. CDR3 amino acids: CASGLGDKSYEQFF. In DNA, the CDR3 is TGTGCTAGTGGTTTGGGGGACAAGTCCTATGAGCAGTTCTTC.

The rearrangement links TRBV5-4 to TRBJ1-1; a possible D gene is TRBD1 (5 bases). Trimming took off 0 bases at V and 4 bases at J, with 13 bases between the two ends. The CDR3 length is 15 residues. From germline, CDR1 is SGHNT and CDR2 YYREEE (reference sequence). The CDR3 nucleotides read TGTGCCAGCAGCTTGGCCCTAGGGGAGGCCACTGAAGCTTTCTTT. Translation gives CASSLALGEATEAFF.

This clonotype occurred many times. The chain links TRBV7-2 to TRBJ2-3; 9 positions agree with TRBD2. Germline assignment: CDR1 SGHTA and CDR2 FQGNSA. The trim removed 1 base at V and 4 bases at J, leaving 9 bases unmatched. The CDR3 runs to 17 residues. The CDR3 nucleotides read TGTGCCAGCAGCTTAGTACCAGCGGGAGGTCGCCCAGATACGCAGTATTTT. Translation: CASSLVPAGGRPDTQYF.

CDR3 DNA: TGTGCCAGCAGACCTAGCGGGAGTAGCCCCTACGAGCAGTACTTC. Translated, it gives CASRPSGSSPYEQYF. V and J are TRBV7-2 and TRBJ2-7, with 10 nucleotides matching TRBD2. The V gene's germline CDR1 is SGHTA and CDR2 FQGNSA. The CDR3 spans 15 residues. V lost 6 bases to trimming and J lost 2 bases; unmatched junction nucleotides: 7.

The gene calls are TRBV19 and TRBJ1-1, with a possible D match to TRBD1 (6 bases). The germline V gene has CDR1 LNHDA and CDR2 SQIVND (reference sequence). V was cut by 5 bases and J by 4 bases, with 23 bases left in between. The length of the CDR3 is 17 residues. CDR3: CASSPSRQDIRFTEAFF. The CDR3 nucleotides read TGTGCCAGTAGTCCATCCCGACAGGACATTCGATTCACTGAAGCTTTCTTT.

Remarks on this clonotype: The junction departs from germline at one end; a sequencing error may be responsible. The chain is built from TRBV7-2 and TRBJ2-2; possible D gene TRBD2, 6 bases. The CDR3 is made up of 14 amino acids. Per germline, CDR1 SGHTA and CDR2 FQGNSA. CDR3: CASSLRRGAGGLFF. The CDR3 DNA reads as TGTGCCAGCAGCCTCAGGAGGGGCGCCGGGGGGCTGTTTTTT.

This clonotype was detected only a few times. CDR3 in amino acids: CASSRQGGDTEAFF. CDR3 bases: TGTGCCAGCAGCAGACAGGGGGGAGACACTGAAGCTTTCTTT. The V gene is TRBV7-2, the J gene TRBJ1-1; TRBD1 aligns across 9 bases. Unmatched junction bases numbered 4, after V lost 5 bases and J lost 3 bases. Germline assignment: CDR1 SGHTA and CDR2 FQGNSA. CDR3 length: 14 amino acids.

V is TRBV5-4 and J is TRBJ1-2; unclear D gene. This CDR3 spans 13 amino acids. Trimming took off 4 bases at V and 3 bases at J, with 10 bases between the two ends. CDR1 is SGHNT, CDR2 YYREEE, per germline (reference sequence). Here the CDR3 DNA reads TGTGCCAGCAGCAGGGAGGCCTACTATGGCTACACCTTC. Its protein is CASSREAYYGYTF.

This clonotype was found a few times. This rearrangement joins TRBV29-1 to TRBJ1-1, with no clear D. Looked up from germline, CDR1 is SQVTM and CDR2 is ANQGSEA. CDR3 size: 13 residues. Trimming removed 4 bases at V and 6 bases at J, with 15 bases between. As DNA, the CDR3 is TGCAGCGTTGTACGGGTCCAGAGGGCTGAAGCTTTCTTT. Encoded protein: CSVVRVQRAEAFF.

This clonotype was observed a few times. The rearrangement joins TRBV29-1 to TRBJ2-5; either TRBD1 or TRBD2 may supply D (6 bases each). V lost 3 bases and J lost 4, with 15 bases in between. Per germline, CDR1 SQVTM and CDR2 ANQGSEA. CDR3 size: 14 residues. The CDR3, as DNA: TGCAGCGTTGATTCTTCGGGGGCAGGAGAGACCCAGTACTTC. Translating it yields CSVDSSGAGETQYF.

This clonotype was picked up a small number of times. This rearrangement joins TRBV5-1 to TRBJ1-1; D gene unclear. In germline, CDR1 is SGHRS, CDR2 YFSETQ. With 0 bases removed from V and 1 base from J, the gap between germline ends came to 10 bases. The CDR3 is 15 amino acids. This CDR3 is CASSLGTSGNTEAFF. The CDR3 nucleotides are TGCGCCAGCAGCTTGGGGACCTCTGGGAACACTGAAGCTTTCTTT.

The chain has TRBV7-2 and TRBJ2-2; possible D gene TRBD2, 6 bases. The V gene lost 2 bases and the J gene lost 6 bases, with 13 bases spanning the gap. The length of the CDR3 is 15 residues. The germline CDR1 and CDR2 sequences are SGHTA and FQGNSA. The CDR3 DNA follows: TGTGCCAGCAGCTTAAACGGGAGCCCACCCGGGGAGCTGTTTTTT. Amino acid sequence: CASSLNGSPPGELFF. Drawing the rest from reference TRBV7-2 and TRBJ2-2, the complete variable domain is GAGVSQSPSNKVTEKGKDVELRCDPISGHTALYWYRQSLGQGLEFLIYFQGNSAPDKSGLPSDRFSAERTGGSVSTLTIQRTQQEDSAVYLCASSLNGSPPGELFFGEGSRLTVL.

The rearrangement uses TRBV7-8 and TRBJ2-7; 7 nucleotides line up with TRBD2. Unmatched junction bases numbered 9, after V lost 5 bases and J lost 5 bases. Germline V gene data show CDR1 as SGHVS and CDR2 as FQNEAQ. The CDR3 has 14 amino acids. The CDR3 DNA follows: TGTGCCAGCAGCCCCCGCGGGAGTCTGGACGAGCAGTACGTC. Its translation is CASSPRGSLDEQYV.

The genes are TRBV11-2 and TRBJ2-5, with TRBD1 as a possible D gene (5 bases). The germline CDR1 and CDR2 sequences are SGHAT and FQNNGV. The CDR3 spans 15 residues. Deletions cut 0 bases from V and 6 bases from J, with 14 bases between. Here the CDR3 DNA reads TGTGCCAGCAGCTTAGAGCAGGGTCCTATCCAGACCCAGTACTTC. Translated, it gives CASSLEQGPIQTQYF.

Only a few counts were recorded for this clonotype. This sequence joins TRBV12-3 or TRBV12-4 and TRBJ2-3; perhaps TRBD2 as D (5 bases). Trimming stripped 6 bases from V and 5 bases from J, with 21 bases between. The CDR3 contains 16 residues. In DNA form, the CDR3 reads TGTGCCAGCAGGCCCTCGCGGGCTTCAGCTGGAGATACGCAGTATTTT. Amino acids: CASRPSRASAGDTQYF.

In this sample, this clonotype turned up a few times. The V call is TRBV7-2, the J call TRBJ2-2; D is possibly TRBD2 (5 bases). The V end lost 6 bases, the J end lost 3 bases, and 11 bases lay between the germline ends. CDR3 length equals 14 residues. Germline CDR1 reads SGHTA; CDR2 reads FQGNSA. CDR3 region: CASRDRGYTGELFF. In nucleotides, the CDR3 is TGTGCCAGCAGAGATCGGGGTTACACCGGGGAGCTGTTTTTT.